This TCR beta chain was identified in a study of neurological immune-mediated disorders. Findings and limits, study-wide: TCR clonal expansion peaked in HTLV-1-associated myelopathy patients and was lowest in multiple sclerosis patients.

This clonotype has at least ten counts. Its antigen is unidentified. The CDR3 is made up of 17 amino acids. Trimming removed 4 bases at V and 1 base at J, with 14 bases between. Per germline, CDR1 MDHEN and CDR2 SYDVKM. MiXCR, run by TCRdb on the 5' RACE reads, gives a single entry per CDR3 protein. This sample has approximately 87,000 distinct CDR3 sequences; around an eighth occur once, and the top ten carry roughly 6.8%. The clonotype comes from a woman aged 45 to 65 in good health. The V gene is TRBV28, the J gene TRBJ2-6; D gene ambiguous. The sequencing input was PBMCs. CDR3 DNA: TGTGCCAGCAGTTATAGGGCGGTGGGATCTGGGGCCAACGTCCTGACTTTC. This sequence encodes CASSYRAVGSGANVLTF.